The 10 T cell receptor beta chains presented below share a single source sample, sequenced in a study of T-cell memory formation after mild COVID-19. One entry per CDR3 protein, called by TCRdb with MiXCR from the 5' RACE reads. The sample carries hundreds of thousands of distinct CDR3 sequences, 15% to 20% recorded once. Specimen: PBMCs or a T cell subset sorted from them (not recorded which). Every receptor here comes from a man aged 18 to 29 who had mild COVID-19 (a few samples of this study predate the infection). Cell type and time point are not known.

This clonotype was seen more than once but under ten times. The V call is TRBV7-8, the J call TRBJ1-6, with TRBD1 matching 8 bases. Germline V gives CDR1 SGHVS, CDR2 FQNEAQ. CDR3 length: 15 residues. The V gene end was trimmed by 5 bases and the J gene end by 8 bases; junction bases not matched to a gene: 8. The CDR3 bases are TGTGCCAGCAGCAGCCGGGACAGGAGGTATTCACCCCTCCACTTT. Protein: CASSSRDRRYSPLHF. The full variable domain, completed using reference TRBV7-8 and TRBJ1-6, is GAGVSQSPRYKVAKRGQDVALRCDPISGHVSLFWYQQALGQGPEFLTYFQNEAQLDKSGLPSDRFFAERPEGSVSTLKIQRTQQEDSAVYLCASSSRDRRYSPLHFGNGTRLTVT.

The table lists this clonotype with a few counts. The gene calls are TRBV6-6 and TRBJ2-7, with TRBD2 as a possible D gene (6 bases). Germline CDR1 MNHNY, CDR2 SVGAGI (reference sequence). The ends were cut back, 7 bases at V and 4 bases at J, with 20 bases in the middle. The CDR3 extends over 15 amino acids. CDR3: CASTDPLAPRYEQYF. In DNA form, the CDR3 reads TGTGCCAGCACCGACCCACTAGCCCCGCGTTACGAGCAGTACTTC.

V is TRBV20-1 and J is TRBJ1-5, with 7 bases matching TRBD1. Germline V gives CDR1 DFQATT, CDR2 SNEGSKA (reference sequence). The CDR3 totals 13 residues. Germline trimming cut 2 bases from V and 11 bases from J; bases unmatched to any gene: 9. CDR3 DNA: TGCAGTGCTAGATACGGCCAGGGGGGGGCCCAGCATTTT. Its translation: CSARYGQGGAQHF.

J is TRBJ1-1 and V is TRBV7-9; weak D call: TRBD1 (6 bases). This CDR3 spans 14 amino acids. V dropped 6 bases and J dropped 2 bases, with 13 bases sitting between them. Germline CDR1 and CDR2: SEHNR and FQNEAQ (reference sequence). CDR3 nucleotide sequence: TGTGCCAGCAGAGGGGGGGACCTAAACACTGAAGCTTTCTTT. Translation: CASRGGDLNTEAFF.

This clonotype has only a few counts. The chain has TRBV28 and TRBJ2-3; D possibly corresponds to TRBD1 (5 bases). Germline values: CDR1 MDHEN, CDR2 SYDVKM. V was shortened by 3 bases and J by 3 bases, with 19 bases between the two germline ends. The CDR3 is made up of 17 amino acids. The CDR3: CASSFPISAGQTDTQYF. The CDR3, as DNA: TGTGCCAGCAGTTTCCCGATTTCGGCAGGGCAGACAGATACGCAGTATTTT.

V and J are TRBV28 and TRBJ2-1; D tentatively fits TRBD1 or TRBD2 (5 bases each). CDR3 length: 15 amino acids. Germline CDR1 is MDHEN and CDR2 is SYDVKM. The V end lost 6 bases, the J end lost 8 bases, and 20 bases lay between the germline ends. The CDR3 loop reads CASSLDQLGTYEQFF. The CDR3 nucleotides read TGTGCCAGCAGCCTAGATCAGCTAGGGACGTATGAGCAGTTCTTC.

The rearrangement uses TRBV6-2 or TRBV6-3 and TRBJ2-3; D call uncertain. Trimming took off 2 bases at V and 4 bases at J, with 4 bases between the two ends. Per germline, CDR1 MNHEY and CDR2 SVGEGT. The CDR3 is made up of 12 amino acids. CDR3 nucleotides: TGTGCCAGCAGTTACCGTCCAGATACGCAGTATTTT. Amino acid sequence: CASSYRPDTQYF.

This clonotype has only a few counts. The rearrangement uses TRBV5-1 and TRBJ2-3, with TRBD2 matching over 7 bases. Trimming cost V 4 bases and J 0 bases; bases outside gene matches: 8. The germline CDR1 and CDR2 sequences are SGHRS and YFSETQ. CDR3 length: 16 amino acids. The CDR3 protein is CASSRGLSGSTDTQYF. CDR3 sequence (DNA): TGCGCCAGCAGCCGAGGGCTTAGCGGGAGCACAGATACGCAGTATTTT.

This clonotype appeared a few times. The J gene is TRBJ2-2, the V gene TRBV7-6, with D hard to call. The CDR3 sequence is 15 residues long. Germline CDR1 SGHVS, CDR2 FNYEAQ. V was cut by 2 bases and J by 0 bases, with 7 bases left in between. The CDR3 coding sequence is TGTGCCAGCAGCTTATGGTCAACGAACACCGGGGAGCTGTTTTTT. It specifies CASSLWSTNTGELFF. The variable domain in full, completed from reference TRBV7-6 and TRBJ2-2, reads GAGVSQSPRYKVTKRGQDVALRCDPISGHVSLYWYRQALGQGPEFLTYFNYEAQQDKSGLPNDRFSAERPEGSISTLTIQRTEQRDSAMYRCASSLWSTNTGELFFGEGSRLTVL.

V gene TRBV7-9 combines with J gene TRBJ1-2; D unclear. Trimming left V 5 bases short and J 2 bases short, with 9 bases between. CDR3 length equals 13 residues. The germline V gene encodes CDR1 SEHNR and CDR2 FQNEAQ (reference sequence). DNA for the CDR3: TGTGCCAGCAGCGCTCCCGAGAACTATGGCTACACCTTC. This encodes CASSAPENYGYTF.